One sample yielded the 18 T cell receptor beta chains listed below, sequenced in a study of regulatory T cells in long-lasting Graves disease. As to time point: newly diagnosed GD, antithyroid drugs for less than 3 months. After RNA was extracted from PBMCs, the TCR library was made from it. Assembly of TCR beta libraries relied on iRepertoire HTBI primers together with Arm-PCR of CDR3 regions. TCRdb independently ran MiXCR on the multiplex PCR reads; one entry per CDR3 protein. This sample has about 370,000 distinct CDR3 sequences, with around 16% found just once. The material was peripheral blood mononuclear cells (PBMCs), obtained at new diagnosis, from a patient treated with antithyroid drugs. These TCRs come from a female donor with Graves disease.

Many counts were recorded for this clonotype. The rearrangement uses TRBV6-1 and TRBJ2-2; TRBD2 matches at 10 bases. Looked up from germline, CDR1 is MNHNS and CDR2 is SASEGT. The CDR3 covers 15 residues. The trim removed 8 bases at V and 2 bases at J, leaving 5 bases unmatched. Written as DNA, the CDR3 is TGTGCCAGCGGGGCTAGCGGGGGAAACACCGGGGAGCTGTTTTTT. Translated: CASGASGGNTGELFF.

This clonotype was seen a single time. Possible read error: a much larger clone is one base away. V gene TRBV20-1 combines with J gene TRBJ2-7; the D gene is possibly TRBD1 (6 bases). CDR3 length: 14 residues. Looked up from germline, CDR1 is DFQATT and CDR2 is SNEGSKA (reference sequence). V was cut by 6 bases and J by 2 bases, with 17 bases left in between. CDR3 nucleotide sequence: TGCAGTGCGCTGCGACAGGACCCTACCTACGAGCAGTACTTC. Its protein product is CSALRQDPTYEQYF.

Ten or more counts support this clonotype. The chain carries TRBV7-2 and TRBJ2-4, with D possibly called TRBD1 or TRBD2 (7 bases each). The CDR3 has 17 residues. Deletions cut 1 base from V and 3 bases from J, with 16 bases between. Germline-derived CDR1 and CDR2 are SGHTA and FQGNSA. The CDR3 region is CASSLGGGQSHKNIQYF. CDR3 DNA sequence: TGTGCCAGCAGCTTAGGGGGGGGACAGTCACACAAAAACATTCAGTACTTC.

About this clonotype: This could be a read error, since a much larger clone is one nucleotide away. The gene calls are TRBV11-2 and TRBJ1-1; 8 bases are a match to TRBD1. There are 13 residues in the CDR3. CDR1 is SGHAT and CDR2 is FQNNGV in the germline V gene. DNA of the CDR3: TGTGCCTGCAGCACAAGGACAGGGACTGAAGCTTTCTTT. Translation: CACSTRTGTEAFF.

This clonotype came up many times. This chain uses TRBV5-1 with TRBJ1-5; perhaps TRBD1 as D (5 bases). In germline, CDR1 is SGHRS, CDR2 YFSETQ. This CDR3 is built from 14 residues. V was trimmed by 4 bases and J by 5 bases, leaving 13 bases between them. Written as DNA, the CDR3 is TGCGCCAGCAGCCCGGGGACGGACTATCAGCCCCAGCATTTT. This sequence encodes CASSPGTDYQPQHF.

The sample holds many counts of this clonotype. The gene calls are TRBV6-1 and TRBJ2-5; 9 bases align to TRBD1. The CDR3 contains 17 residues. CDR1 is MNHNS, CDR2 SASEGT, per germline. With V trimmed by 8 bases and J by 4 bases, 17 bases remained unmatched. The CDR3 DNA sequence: TGTGCCAGCGGTGCCGGACAGGGGCACTCCGAGGTAGAGACCCAGTACTTC. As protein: CASGAGQGHSEVETQYF.

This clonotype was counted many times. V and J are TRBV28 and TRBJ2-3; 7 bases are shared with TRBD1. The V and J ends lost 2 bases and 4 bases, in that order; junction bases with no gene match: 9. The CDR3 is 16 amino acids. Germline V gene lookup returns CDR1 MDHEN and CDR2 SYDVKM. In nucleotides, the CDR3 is TGTGCCAGCAGTTTAAAGGGACCGGACAGGCCAGATACGCAGTATTTT. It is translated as CASSLKGPDRPDTQYF.

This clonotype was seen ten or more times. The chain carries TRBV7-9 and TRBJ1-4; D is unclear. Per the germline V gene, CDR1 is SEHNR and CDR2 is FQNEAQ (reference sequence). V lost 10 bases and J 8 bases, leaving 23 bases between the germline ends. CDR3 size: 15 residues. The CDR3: CATSGFTDGGEKLFF. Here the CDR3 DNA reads TGTGCCACCTCGGGGTTCACTGATGGTGGAGAAAAACTGTTTTTT. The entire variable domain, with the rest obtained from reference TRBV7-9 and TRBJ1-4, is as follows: DTGVSQNPRHKITKRGQNVTFRCDPISEHNRLYWYRQTLGQGPEFLTYFQNEAQLEKSRLLSDRFSAERPKGSFSTLEIQRTEQGDSAMYLCATSGFTDGGEKLFFGSGTQLSVL.

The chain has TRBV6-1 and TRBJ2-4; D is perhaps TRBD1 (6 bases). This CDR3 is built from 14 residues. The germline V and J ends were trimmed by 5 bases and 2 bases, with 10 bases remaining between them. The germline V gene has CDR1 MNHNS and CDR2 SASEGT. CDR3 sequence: CASSQGSSKNIQYF. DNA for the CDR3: TGTGCCAGCAGTCAGGGGAGTTCCAAAAACATTCAGTACTTC.

CDR3 sequence: CASMGRLGEQYF. DNA for the CDR3: TGTGCCAGCATGGGCAGGTTGGGGGAGCAGTACTTC. The chain employs TRBV27 and TRBJ2-7; no definite D call. Germline loops: CDR1 MNHEY, CDR2 SMNVEV (reference sequence). The V end lost 7 bases, the J end lost 7 bases, and 14 bases lay between the germline ends. The CDR3 loop spans 12 amino acids.

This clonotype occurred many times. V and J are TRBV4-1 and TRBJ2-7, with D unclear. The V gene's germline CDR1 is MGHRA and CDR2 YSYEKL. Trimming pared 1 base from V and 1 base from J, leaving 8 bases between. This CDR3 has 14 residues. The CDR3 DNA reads TGCGCCAGCAGCCAAGTTTTAGTTTCCTACGAGCAGTACTTC. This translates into CASSQVLVSYEQYF.

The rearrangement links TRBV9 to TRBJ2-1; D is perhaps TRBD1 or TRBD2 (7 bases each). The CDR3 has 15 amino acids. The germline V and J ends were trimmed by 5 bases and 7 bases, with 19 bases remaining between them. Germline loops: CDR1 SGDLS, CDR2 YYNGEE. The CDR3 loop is CASSGKGGTANEQFF. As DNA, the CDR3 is TGTGCCAGCAGTGGGAAGGGGGGGACAGCAAATGAGCAGTTCTTC.

The CDR3 nucleotides are TGCAGTGCTAGAGACCCCGGGTATTCAGGGTCCTATGGCTACACCTTC. It specifies CSARDPGYSGSYGYTF. The chain employs TRBV20-1 and TRBJ1-2; TRBD1 might be the D (5 bases). The V gene's germline CDR1 is DFQATT and CDR2 SNEGSKA (reference sequence). Trimming cost V 0 bases and J 4 bases, with 18 bases left between them. The CDR3 covers 16 residues.

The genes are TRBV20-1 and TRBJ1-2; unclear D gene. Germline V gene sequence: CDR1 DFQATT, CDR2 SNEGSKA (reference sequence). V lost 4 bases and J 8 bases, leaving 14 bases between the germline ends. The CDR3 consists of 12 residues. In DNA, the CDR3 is TGCAGTGCTACCCTCCCCCTCAGGGGCTACACCTTC. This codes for CSATLPLRGYTF.

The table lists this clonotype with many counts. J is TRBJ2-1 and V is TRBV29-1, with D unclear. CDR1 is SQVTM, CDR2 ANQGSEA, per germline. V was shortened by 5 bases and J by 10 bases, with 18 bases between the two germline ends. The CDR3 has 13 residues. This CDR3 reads CSVQRKVGWEQFF. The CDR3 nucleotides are TGCAGCGTTCAGAGAAAAGTGGGATGGGAGCAGTTCTTC.

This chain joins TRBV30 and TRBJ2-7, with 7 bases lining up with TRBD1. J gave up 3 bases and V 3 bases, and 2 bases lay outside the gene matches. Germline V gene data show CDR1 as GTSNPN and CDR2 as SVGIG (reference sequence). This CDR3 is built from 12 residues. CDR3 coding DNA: TGTGCCTGGAGACAGGGGTTCTACGAGCAGTACTTC. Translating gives CAWRQGFYEQYF.

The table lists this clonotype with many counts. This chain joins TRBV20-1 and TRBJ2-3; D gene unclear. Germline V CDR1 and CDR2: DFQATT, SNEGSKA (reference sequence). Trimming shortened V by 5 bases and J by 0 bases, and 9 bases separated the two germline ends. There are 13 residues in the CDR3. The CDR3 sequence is CSAPKVSTDTQYF. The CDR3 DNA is TGCAGTGCTCCCAAAGTTAGCACAGATACGCAGTATTTT.

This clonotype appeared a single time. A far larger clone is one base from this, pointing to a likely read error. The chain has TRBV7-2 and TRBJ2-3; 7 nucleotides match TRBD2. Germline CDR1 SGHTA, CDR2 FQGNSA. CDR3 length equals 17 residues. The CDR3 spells CACSLAYPGGGRDTQYF. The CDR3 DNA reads TGTGCCTGCAGCTTAGCCTACCCAGGCGGGGGAAGAGATACGCAGTATTTT.